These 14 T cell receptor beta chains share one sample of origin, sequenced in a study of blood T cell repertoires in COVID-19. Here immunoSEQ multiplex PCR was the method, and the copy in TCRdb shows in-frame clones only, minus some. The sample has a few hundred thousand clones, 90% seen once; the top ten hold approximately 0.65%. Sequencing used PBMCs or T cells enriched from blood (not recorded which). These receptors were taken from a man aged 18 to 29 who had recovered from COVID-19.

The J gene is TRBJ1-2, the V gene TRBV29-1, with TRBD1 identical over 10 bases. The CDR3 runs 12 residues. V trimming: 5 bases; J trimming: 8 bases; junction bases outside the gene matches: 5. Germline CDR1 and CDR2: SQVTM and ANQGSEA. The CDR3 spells CSVRGQGYGYTF. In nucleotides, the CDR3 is TGCAGCGTTCGGGGACAGGGGTACGGCTACACCTTC.

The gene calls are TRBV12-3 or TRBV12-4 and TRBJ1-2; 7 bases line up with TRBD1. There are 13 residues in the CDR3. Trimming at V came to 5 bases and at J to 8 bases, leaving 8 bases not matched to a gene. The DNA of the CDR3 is TGTGCCAGCAGTAACTCGAACAGGGGCGGCTACACCTTC. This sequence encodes CASSNSNRGGYTF.

The CDR3 DNA sequence: TGTGCCAGCAGTCTACAGGGGGCAGGTTCACCCCTCCACTTT. Amino acid sequence: CASSLQGAGSPLHF. V and J are TRBV7-3 and TRBJ1-6; 9 bases are a match to TRBD1. The germline CDR1 and CDR2 sequences are SGHTA and FQGTGA. The CDR3 is made up of 14 amino acids. V was clipped by 6 bases and J by 9 bases; unmatched bases: 6.

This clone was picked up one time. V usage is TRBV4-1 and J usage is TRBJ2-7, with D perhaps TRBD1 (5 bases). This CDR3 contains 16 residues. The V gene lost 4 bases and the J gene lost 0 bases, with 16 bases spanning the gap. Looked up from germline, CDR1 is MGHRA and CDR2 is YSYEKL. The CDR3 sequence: CASSLRAGESSYEQYF. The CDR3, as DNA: TGCGCCAGCAGCCTCAGGGCAGGAGAAAGCTCCTACGAGCAGTACTTC.

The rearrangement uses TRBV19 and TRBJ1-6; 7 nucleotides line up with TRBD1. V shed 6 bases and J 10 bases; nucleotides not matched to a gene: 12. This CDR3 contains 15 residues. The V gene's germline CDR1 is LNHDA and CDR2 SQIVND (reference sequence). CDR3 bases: TGTGCCAGTAGCCAGGAAACAGGGGTAGGATCACCCCTCCACTTT. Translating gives CASSQETGVGSPLHF.

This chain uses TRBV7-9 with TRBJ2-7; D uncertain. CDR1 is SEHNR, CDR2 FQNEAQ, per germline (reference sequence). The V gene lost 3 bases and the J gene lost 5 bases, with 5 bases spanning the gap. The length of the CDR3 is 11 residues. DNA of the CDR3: TGTGCCAGCAGCTTCGCGCACGAGCAGTACTTC. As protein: CASSFAHEQYF.

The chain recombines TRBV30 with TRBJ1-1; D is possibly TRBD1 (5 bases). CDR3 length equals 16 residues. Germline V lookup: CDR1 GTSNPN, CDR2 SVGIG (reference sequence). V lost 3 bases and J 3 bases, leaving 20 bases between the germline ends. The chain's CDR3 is CAWSAGGRARDTEAFF. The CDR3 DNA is TGTGCCTGGAGCGCCGGGGGTAGGGCTCGAGACACTGAAGCTTTCTTT.

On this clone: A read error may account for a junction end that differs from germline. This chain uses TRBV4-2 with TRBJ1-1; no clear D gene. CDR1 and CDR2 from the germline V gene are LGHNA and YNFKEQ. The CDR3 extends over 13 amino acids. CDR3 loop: CASSQATNTEAFF. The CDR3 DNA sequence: TGTGCCAGCAGTCAAGCCACTAATACTGAAGCTTTCTTT.

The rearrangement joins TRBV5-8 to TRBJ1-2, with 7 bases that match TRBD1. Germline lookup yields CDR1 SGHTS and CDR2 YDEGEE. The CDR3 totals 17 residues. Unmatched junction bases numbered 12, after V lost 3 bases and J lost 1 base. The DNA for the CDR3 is TGTGCCAGCAGCTACTCGACAGGGCGGTTAATTAACTATGGCTACACCTTC. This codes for CASSYSTGRLINYGYTF.

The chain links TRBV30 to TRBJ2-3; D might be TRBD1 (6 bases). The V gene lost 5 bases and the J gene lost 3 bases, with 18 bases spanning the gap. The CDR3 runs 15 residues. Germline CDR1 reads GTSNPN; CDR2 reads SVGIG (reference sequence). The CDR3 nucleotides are TGTGCCTGGGCGAAAGGTGACAGGTTTACAGATACGCAGTATTTT. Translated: CAWAKGDRFTDTQYF.

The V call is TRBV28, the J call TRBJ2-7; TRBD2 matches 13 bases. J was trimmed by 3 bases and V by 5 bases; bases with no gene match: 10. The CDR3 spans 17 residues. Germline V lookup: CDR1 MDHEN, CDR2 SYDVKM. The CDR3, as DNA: TGTGCCAGCAGTGACAGAAGAGGGACTAGCGGGATCTACGAGCAGTACTTC. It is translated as CASSDRRGTSGIYEQYF.

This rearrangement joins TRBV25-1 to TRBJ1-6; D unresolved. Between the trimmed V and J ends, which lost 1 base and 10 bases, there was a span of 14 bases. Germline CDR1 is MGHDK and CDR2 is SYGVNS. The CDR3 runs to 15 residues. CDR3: CASSESRRFWSPLHF. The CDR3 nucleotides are TGTGCCAGCAGTGAATCCCGGAGGTTTTGGTCACCCCTCCACTTT.

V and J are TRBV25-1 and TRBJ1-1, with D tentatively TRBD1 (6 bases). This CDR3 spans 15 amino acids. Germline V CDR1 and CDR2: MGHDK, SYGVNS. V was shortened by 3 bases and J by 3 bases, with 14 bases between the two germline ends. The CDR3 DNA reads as TGTGCCAGCAGTGATCTCAGGGGAGCTGACACTGAAGCTTTCTTT. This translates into CASSDLRGADTEAFF. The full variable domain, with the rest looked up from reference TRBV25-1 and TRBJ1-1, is EADIYQTPRYLVIGTGKKITLECSQTMGHDKMYWYQQDPGMELHLIHYSYGVNSTEKGDLSSESTVSRIRTEHFPLTLESARPSHTSQYLCASSDLRGADTEAFFGQGTRLTVV.

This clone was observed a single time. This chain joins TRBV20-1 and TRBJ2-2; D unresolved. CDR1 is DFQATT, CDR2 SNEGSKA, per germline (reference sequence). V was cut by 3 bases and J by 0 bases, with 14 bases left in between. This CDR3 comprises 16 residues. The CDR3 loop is CSASVQRRANTGELFF. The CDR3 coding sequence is TGCAGTGCTAGTGTCCAGCGACGCGCGAACACCGGGGAGCTGTTTTTT.